This T cell receptor beta chain derives from a study of OX40 agonist ivuxolimab in advanced cancers. Study-wide background: Patients received intravenous ivuxolimab every 2 weeks at 0.01 to 10 mg/kg.

Trimming cost V 0 bases and J 4 bases, with 14 bases left between them. The CDR3 runs 16 residues. CDR1 and CDR2 (germline): LGHNT, FRNRAP. Using immunoSEQ multiplex PCR, the repertoire was profiled, and TCRdb retains in-frame clones only, with some absent. The sample carries some 50,000 clones, 75% to 85% recorded once. Study results and caveats: Near-lowest levels of clonal expansion characterized partial responders at 0.1-3.0 mg/kg.

Comments on this clone: Its antigen is unidentified.

The chain has TRBV12-5 and TRBJ2-3; D is possibly TRBD2 (5 bases). The clonotype comes from an adult with an advanced solid tumor such as melanoma, head and neck, liver or kidney cancer. Sequenced material: CD4+ or CD8+ T cells sorted from blood, taken in a trial of the OX40 agonist ivuxolimab. CDR3: CASGLVNGGGSDTQYF. In DNA form, the CDR3 reads TGTGCTAGTGGTTTGGTAAATGGAGGCGGGTCAGATACGCAGTATTTT.